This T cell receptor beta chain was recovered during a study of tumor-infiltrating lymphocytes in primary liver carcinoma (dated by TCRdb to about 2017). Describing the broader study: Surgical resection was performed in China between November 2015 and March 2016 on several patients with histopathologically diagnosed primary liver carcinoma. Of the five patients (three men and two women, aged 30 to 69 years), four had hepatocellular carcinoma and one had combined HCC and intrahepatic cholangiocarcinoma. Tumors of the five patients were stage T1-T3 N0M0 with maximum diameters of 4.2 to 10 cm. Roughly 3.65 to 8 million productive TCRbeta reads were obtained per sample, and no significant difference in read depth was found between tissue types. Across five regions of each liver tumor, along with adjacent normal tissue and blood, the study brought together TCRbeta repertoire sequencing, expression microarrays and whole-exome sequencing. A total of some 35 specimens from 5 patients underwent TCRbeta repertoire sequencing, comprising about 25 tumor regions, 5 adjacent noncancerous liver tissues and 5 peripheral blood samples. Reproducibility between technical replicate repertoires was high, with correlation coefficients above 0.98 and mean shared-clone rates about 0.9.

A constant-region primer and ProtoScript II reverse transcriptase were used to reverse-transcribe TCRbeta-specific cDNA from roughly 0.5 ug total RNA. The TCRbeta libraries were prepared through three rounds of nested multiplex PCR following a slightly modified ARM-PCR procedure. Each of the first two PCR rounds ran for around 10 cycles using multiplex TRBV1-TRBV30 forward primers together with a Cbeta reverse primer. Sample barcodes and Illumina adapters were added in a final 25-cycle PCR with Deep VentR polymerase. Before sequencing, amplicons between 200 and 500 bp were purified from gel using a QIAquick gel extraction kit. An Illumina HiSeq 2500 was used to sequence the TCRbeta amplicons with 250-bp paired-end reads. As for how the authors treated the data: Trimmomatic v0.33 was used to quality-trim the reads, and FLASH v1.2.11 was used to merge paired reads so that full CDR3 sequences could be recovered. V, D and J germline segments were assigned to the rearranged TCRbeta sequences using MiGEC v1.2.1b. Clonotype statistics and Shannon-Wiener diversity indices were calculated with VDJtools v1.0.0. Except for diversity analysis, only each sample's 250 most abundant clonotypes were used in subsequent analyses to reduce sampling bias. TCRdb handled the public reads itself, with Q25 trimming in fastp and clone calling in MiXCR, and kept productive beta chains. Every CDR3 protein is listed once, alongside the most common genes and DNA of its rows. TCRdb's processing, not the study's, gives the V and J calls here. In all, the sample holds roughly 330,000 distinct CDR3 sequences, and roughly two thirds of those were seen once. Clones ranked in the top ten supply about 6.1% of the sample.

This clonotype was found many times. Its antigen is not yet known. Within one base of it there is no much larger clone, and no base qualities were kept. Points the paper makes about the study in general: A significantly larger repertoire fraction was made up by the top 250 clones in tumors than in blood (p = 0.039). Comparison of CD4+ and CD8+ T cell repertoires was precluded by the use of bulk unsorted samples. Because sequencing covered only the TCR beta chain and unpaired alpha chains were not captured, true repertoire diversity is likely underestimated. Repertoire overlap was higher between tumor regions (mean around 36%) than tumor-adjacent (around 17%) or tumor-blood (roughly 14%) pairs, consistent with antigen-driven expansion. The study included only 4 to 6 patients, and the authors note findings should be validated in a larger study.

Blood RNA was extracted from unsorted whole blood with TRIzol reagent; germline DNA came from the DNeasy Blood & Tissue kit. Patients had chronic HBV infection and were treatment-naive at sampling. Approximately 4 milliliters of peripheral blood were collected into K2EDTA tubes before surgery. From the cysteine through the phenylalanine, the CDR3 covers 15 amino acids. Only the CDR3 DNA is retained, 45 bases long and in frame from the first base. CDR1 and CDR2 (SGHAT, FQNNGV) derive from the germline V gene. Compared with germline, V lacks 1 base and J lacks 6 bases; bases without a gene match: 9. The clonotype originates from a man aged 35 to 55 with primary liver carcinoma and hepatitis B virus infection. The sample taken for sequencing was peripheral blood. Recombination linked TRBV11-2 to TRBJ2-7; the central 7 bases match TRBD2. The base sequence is TGTGCCAGCAGCTTAGGGTGGCGGGAGACGAGCGAGCAGTACTTC. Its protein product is CASSLGWRETSEQYF.